Shown below are 24 T cell receptor beta chains from a single sample sequenced in a study of blood T cells in healthy people across ages. It was with a sample-barcoded 5' primer and a J-beta primer mix that a second PCR of about 6 to 12 cycles was run. TCRdb reprocessed the 5' RACE reads via MiXCR and lists one record per CDR3 protein. The profile covers 1.4 million to 1.5 million distinct CDR3 sequences, with 35% to 45% appearing a single time and 7.9% taken by the ten largest. The sample consisted of blood. Source of these receptors: a woman in her late teens or twenties in good health.

The CDR3 DNA sequence: TGTGCCAGCATATCACTAGCGGCTACCTACGAGCAGTACTTC. Translating gives CASISLAATYEQYF. The rearrangement links TRBV2 to TRBJ2-7, with 8 bases lining up with TRBD2. This CDR3 comprises 14 residues. Germline V gene data show CDR1 as SNHLY and CDR2 as FYNNEI. The ends lost 7 bases at V and 2 bases at J; junction bases unmatched: 7.

The rearrangement links TRBV29-1 to TRBJ1-4; 7 bases match TRBD1. The germline CDR1 and CDR2 sequences are SQVTM and ANQGSEA. V shed 6 bases, J shed 8 bases, and the junction held 12 bases outside the gene matches. This CDR3 spans 14 amino acids. The CDR3 here is CSVGLTGSKEKLFF. The CDR3 nucleotides are TGCAGCGTGGGGCTGACAGGGAGCAAAGAAAAACTGTTTTTT.

This clonotype has just a few counts. The genes are TRBV13 and TRBJ2-5; 8 positions agree with TRBD1. CDR1 is PRHDT and CDR2 is FYEKMQ in the germline V gene (reference sequence). CDR3 length: 13 residues. J was trimmed by 5 bases and V by 5 bases; bases with no gene match: 4. For the CDR3, the DNA is TGTGCCAGCAGCAAAGACAGGGGCGAGACCCAGTACTTC. Translating gives CASSKDRGETQYF.

The chain recombines TRBV5-5 with TRBJ2-1; 9 nucleotides line up with TRBD1. In germline, CDR1 is SGHKS, CDR2 YYEKEE (reference sequence). Germline trimming cut 0 bases from V and 1 base from J; bases unmatched to any gene: 5. This CDR3 spans 17 amino acids. The CDR3 protein is CASSLDTGGGSYNEQFF. Written as DNA, the CDR3 is TGTGCCAGCAGCTTGGATACAGGGGGCGGTTCCTACAATGAGCAGTTCTTC.

There are a few counts of this clonotype. This sequence joins TRBV7-2 and TRBJ2-7, with 14 positions matching TRBD2. Germline V gene data show CDR1 as SGHTA and CDR2 as FQGNSA. The CDR3 runs 16 residues. J gave up 5 bases and V 1 base, and 4 bases lay outside the gene matches. CDR3 sequence reads: CASSLGTSGGLNEQYF. DNA of the CDR3: TGTGCCAGCAGCTTAGGGACTAGCGGGGGGCTGAACGAGCAGTACTTC.

The chain employs TRBV27 and TRBJ1-1, with 9 nucleotides matching TRBD1. Germline V gives CDR1 MNHEY, CDR2 SMNVEV (reference sequence). V shed 4 bases and J 10 bases; nucleotides not matched to a gene: 7. The CDR3 runs to 13 residues. The CDR3 DNA follows: TGTGCCAGCAGTTCGGGACAGGGCGATGCAGCTTTCTTT. Its protein product is CASSSGQGDAAFF.

V and J are TRBV7-6 and TRBJ2-7, with 10 bases identical to TRBD2. The CDR3 is 16 amino acids. CDR1 SGHVS and CDR2 FNYEAQ come from the germline V gene. The V segment lost 0 bases and the J segment 7 bases; nucleotides outside the gene matches: 9. The CDR3 sequence: CASSLAAGGGWDEQYF. The CDR3 coding sequence is TGTGCCAGCAGCTTAGCAGCGGGAGGGGGTTGGGATGAGCAGTACTTC.

This clonotype appeared a few times. The chain employs TRBV12-3 or TRBV12-4 and TRBJ2-7; 12 bases match TRBD1. The CDR3 has 15 residues. Unmatched junction bases numbered 6, after V lost 2 bases and J lost 7 bases. The CDR3: CASSLRGQGAWEQYF. CDR3 nucleotide sequence: TGTGCCAGCAGTTTAAGGGGACAGGGGGCTTGGGAGCAGTACTTC.

As to this clonotype: A read error may produce the germline difference seen at one junction end. This chain connects TRBV6-5 to TRBJ1-1; possible D gene TRBD1, 5 bases. Germline V gives CDR1 MNHEY, CDR2 SVGAGI. The CDR3 is made up of 14 amino acids. The CDR3 loop reads CAGSYTPAFQGSFF. DNA for the CDR3: TGTGCCGGCAGTTACACCCCGGCCTTCCAGGGCTCTTTCTTT.

This clonotype was seen at least ten times. The chain links TRBV12-3 or TRBV12-4 to TRBJ2-5; D is unclear. V was trimmed by 6 bases and J by 2 bases, leaving 10 bases between them. The CDR3 runs 13 residues. For the CDR3, the DNA is TGTGCCAGCAGGCCCCGGCTGCAAGAGACCCAGTACTTC. Translating it yields CASRPRLQETQYF.

The chain links TRBV4-1 to TRBJ1-2; unclear D gene. CDR1 and CDR2 from the germline V gene are MGHRA and YSYEKL. The length of the CDR3 is 15 residues. With 3 bases removed from V and 8 bases from J, the gap between germline ends came to 19 bases. CDR3 in amino acids: CASSQGDQSPWGYTF. The CDR3 nucleotides read TGCGCCAGCAGCCAGGGTGACCAGAGCCCTTGGGGCTACACCTTC.

This chain links TRBV6-1 with TRBJ2-3, with D perhaps matching TRBD2 (7 bases). Trimming took off 8 bases at V and 2 bases at J, with 14 bases between the two ends. The length of the CDR3 is 14 residues. CDR1 MNHNS and CDR2 SASEGT come from the germline V gene. In DNA, the CDR3 is TGTGCCAGCGAGATGGGGGGGCCCACAGATACGCAGTATTTT. Protein sequence: CASEMGGPTDTQYF.

This sequence joins TRBV24-1 and TRBJ2-1; 7 bases are a match to TRBD1. The CDR3 has 15 amino acids. With V trimmed by 3 bases and J by 9 bases, 10 bases remained unmatched. CDR1 and CDR2 from the germline V gene are KGHDR and SFDVKD. As DNA, the CDR3 is TGTGCCACCAGTGATAGAGCAGGGGGTAAGGGTGAGCAGTTCTTC. Translated, it gives CATSDRAGGKGEQFF.

This clonotype was counted only a few times. The chain joins TRBV20-1 to TRBJ2-2; D possibly corresponds to TRBD2 (6 bases). The CDR3 has 14 residues. The germline V gene encodes CDR1 DFQATT and CDR2 SNEGSKA (reference sequence). V was shortened by 6 bases and J by 4 bases, with 15 bases between the two germline ends. The CDR3 spells CSAWTTLGTGELFF. The DNA of the CDR3 is TGCAGTGCCTGGACTACCCTGGGCACCGGGGAGCTGTTTTTT.

The chain is built from TRBV20-1 and TRBJ2-1; 7 nucleotides agree with TRBD2. CDR1 DFQATT and CDR2 SNEGSKA come from the germline V gene (reference sequence). The CDR3 has 12 amino acids. V shed 5 bases, J shed 4 bases, and the junction held 2 bases outside the gene matches. Here the CDR3 DNA reads TGCAGTGCTGGACTAGAGTACAATGAGCAGTTCTTC. This gives the protein CSAGLEYNEQFF.

There are a few counts of this clonotype. CDR3 region: CASSQESSSGREKLFF. CDR3 nucleotides: TGCGCCAGCAGCCAAGAATCGAGTTCCGGAAGGGAAAAACTGTTTTTT. The chain combines TRBV4-1 with TRBJ1-4; D remains ambiguous. CDR3 length: 16 amino acids. V was clipped by 0 bases and J by 8 bases, with 16 bases between them. Germline CDR1 reads MGHRA; CDR2 reads YSYEKL.

J is TRBJ1-1 and V is TRBV3-1, with TRBD1 matching 9 bases. The junction had 10 bases not matched to a gene; V was cut back by 6 bases and J by 5 bases. In germline, CDR1 is LGHDT, CDR2 YNNKEL (reference sequence). The CDR3 contains 15 residues. CDR3 DNA: TGTGCCAGCAGATCTACAGGGGGCCGCTTGACTGAAGCTTTCTTT. This sequence encodes CASRSTGGRLTEAFF.

This chain joins TRBV3-1 and TRBJ2-1, with 8 bases aligning to TRBD2. Germline CDR1 LGHDT, CDR2 YNNKEL (reference sequence). Trimming removed 4 bases from V and 7 bases from J; junction bases left unmatched: 9. The CDR3 runs 15 residues. The CDR3 spells CASSRTGGPGNEQFF. Written as DNA, the CDR3 is TGTGCCAGCAGCCGAACGGGGGGGCCTGGGAATGAGCAGTTCTTC.

The J gene is TRBJ2-1, the V gene TRBV20-1; perhaps TRBD2 as D (6 bases). With 7 bases removed from V and 2 bases from J, the gap between germline ends came to 9 bases. The germline V gene encodes CDR1 DFQATT and CDR2 SNEGSKA (reference sequence). This CDR3 region has 12 residues. The CDR3 protein is CSVRRAYNEQFF. The CDR3 nucleotides read TGCAGTGTAAGGAGGGCCTACAATGAGCAGTTCTTC.

CDR3 DNA: TGCAGTGCTAGAGTAGGGACAGGGGCATATCAGCCCCAGCATTTT. It yields the protein CSARVGTGAYQPQHF. The V call is TRBV20-1, the J call TRBJ1-5; 10 bases line up with TRBD1. CDR1 and CDR2 from the germline V gene are DFQATT and SNEGSKA (reference sequence). The trim removed 1 base at V and 5 bases at J, leaving 5 bases unmatched. This CDR3 is 15 amino acids long.

V usage is TRBV3-1 and J usage is TRBJ2-5; D remains unclear. Germline lookup yields CDR1 LGHDT and CDR2 YNNKEL (reference sequence). CDR3 length: 13 residues. Trimming took 6 bases from V and 11 from J, leaving 19 bases between them. DNA for the CDR3: TGTGCCAGCAGACACGGCTCCTCCCTTGAGCAGTACTTC. As protein: CASRHGSSLEQYF.

In this sample, this clonotype turned up once. The rearrangement joins TRBV5-1 to TRBJ2-1; 7 positions agree with TRBD2. The DNA end favors TRBJ2-7, so the J call may be wrong. The germline V gene has CDR1 SGHRS and CDR2 YFSETQ. The CDR3 length is 16 residues. CDR3 loop: CASSLGGGSAYNEQYF. The DNA of the CDR3 is TGCGCCAGCAGCTTGGGGGGCGGGAGCGCCTACAATGAGCAGTACTTC.

For this clonotype: The junction differs from germline at one of its ends, possibly a read error. The chain combines TRBV11-2 with TRBJ2-5; perhaps TRBD2 as D (6 bases). Per germline, CDR1 SGHAT and CDR2 FQNNGV. The CDR3 extends over 13 amino acids. The CDR3 sequence is CVSTEGGQETQYF. As DNA, the CDR3 is TGTGTCAGCACCGAGGGAGGACAAGAGACCCAGTACTTC. Variable domain in full (rest from reference TRBV11-2 and TRBJ2-5): EAGVAQSPRYKIIEKRQSVAFWCNPISGHATLYWYQQILGQGPKLLIQFQNNGVVDDSQLPKDRFSAERLKGVDSTLKIQPAKLEDSAVYLCVSTEGGQETQYFGPGTRLLVL.

This clonotype has only a few counts. The gene calls are TRBV4-2 and TRBJ2-7; D might be TRBD2 (6 bases). This CDR3 spans 16 amino acids. V lost 5 bases to trimming and J lost 4 bases, with 21 bases between them. Germline V gene sequence: CDR1 LGHNA, CDR2 YNFKEQ. CDR3 in amino acids: CASSLPPGVSRYEQYF. The CDR3 DNA sequence: TGTGCCAGCAGCTTACCACCGGGGGTTTCGCGATACGAGCAGTACTTC.